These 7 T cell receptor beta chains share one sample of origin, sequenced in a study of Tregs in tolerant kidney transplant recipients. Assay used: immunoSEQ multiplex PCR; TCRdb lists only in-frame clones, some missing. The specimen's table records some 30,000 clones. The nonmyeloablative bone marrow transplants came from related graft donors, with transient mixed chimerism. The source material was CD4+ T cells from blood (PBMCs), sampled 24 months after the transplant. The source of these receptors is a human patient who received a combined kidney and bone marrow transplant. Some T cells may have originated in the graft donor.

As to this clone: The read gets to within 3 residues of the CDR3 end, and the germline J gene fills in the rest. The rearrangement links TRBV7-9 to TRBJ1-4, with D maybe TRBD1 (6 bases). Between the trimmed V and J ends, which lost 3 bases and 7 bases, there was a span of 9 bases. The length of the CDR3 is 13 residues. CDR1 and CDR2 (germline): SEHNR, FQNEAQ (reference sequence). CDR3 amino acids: CASSLGAFEKLFF. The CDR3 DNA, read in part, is TGTGCCAGCAGCTTGGGGGCATTTGAAAAA.

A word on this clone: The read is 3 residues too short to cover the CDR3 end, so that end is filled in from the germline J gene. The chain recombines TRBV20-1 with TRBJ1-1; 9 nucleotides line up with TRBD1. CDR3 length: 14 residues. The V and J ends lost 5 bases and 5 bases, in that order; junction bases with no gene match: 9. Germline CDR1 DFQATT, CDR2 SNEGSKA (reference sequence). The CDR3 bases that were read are TGCAGTGCTCCCGGGACAGGGCCGGGTACTGAA. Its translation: CSAPGTGPGTE. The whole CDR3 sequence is CSAPGTGPGTEAFF.

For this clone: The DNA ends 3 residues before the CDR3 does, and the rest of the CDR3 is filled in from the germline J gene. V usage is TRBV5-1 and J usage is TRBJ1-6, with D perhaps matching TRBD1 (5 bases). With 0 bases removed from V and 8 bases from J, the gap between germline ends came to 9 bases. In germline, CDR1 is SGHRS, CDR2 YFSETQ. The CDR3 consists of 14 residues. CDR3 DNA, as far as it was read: TGCGCCAGCAGCTTGGGGGGCGCGGATTCACCC. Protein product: CASSLGGADSP. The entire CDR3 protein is CASSLGGADSPLHF.

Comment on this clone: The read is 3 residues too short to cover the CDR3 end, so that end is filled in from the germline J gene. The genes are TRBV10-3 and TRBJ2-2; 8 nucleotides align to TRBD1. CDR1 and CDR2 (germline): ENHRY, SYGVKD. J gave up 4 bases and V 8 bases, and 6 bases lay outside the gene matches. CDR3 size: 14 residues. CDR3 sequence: CAIAETGATGELFF. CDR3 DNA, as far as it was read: TGTGCCATCGCTGAGACAGGGGCCACCGGGGAG.

Incomplete CDR3 DNA: TGTGCCAGTAGTATGGGGACTAGCGGGATTCACGAG. Translated: CASSMGTSGIHE. The CDR3 in full is CASSMGTSGIHEQYF. The chain recombines TRBV19 with TRBJ2-7; 13 bases agree with TRBD2. With the read ending 3 residues before the CDR3 end, the germline J gene is used to fill in that end. V was clipped by 3 bases and J by 5 bases; unmatched bases: 4. The CDR3 loop spans 15 amino acids. Germline V gene sequence: CDR1 LNHDA, CDR2 SQIVND (reference sequence). Drawing the rest from reference TRBV19 and TRBJ2-7, the complete variable domain is DGGITQSPKYLFRKEGQNVTLSCEQNLNHDAMYWYRQDPGQGLRLIYYSQIVNDFQKGDIAEGYSVSREKKESFPLTVTSAQKNPTAFYLCASSMGTSGIHEQYFGPGTRLTVT.

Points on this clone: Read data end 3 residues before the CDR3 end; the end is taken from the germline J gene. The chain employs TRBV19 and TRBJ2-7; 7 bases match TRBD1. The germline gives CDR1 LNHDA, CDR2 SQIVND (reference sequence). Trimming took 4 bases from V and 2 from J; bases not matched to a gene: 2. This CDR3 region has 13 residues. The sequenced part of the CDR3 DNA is TGTGCCAGTAGTAAGGACAGGACCTACGAG. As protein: CASSKDRTYE. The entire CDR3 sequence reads CASSKDRTYEQYF.

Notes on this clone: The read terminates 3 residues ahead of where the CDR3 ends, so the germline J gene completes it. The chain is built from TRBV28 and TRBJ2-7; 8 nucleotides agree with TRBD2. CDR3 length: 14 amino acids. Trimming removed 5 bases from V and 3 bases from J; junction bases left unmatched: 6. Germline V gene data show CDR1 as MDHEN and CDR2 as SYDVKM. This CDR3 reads CASSQGLGGYEQYF. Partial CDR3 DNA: TGTGCCAGCAGTCAGGGACTAGGGGGCTACGAG.